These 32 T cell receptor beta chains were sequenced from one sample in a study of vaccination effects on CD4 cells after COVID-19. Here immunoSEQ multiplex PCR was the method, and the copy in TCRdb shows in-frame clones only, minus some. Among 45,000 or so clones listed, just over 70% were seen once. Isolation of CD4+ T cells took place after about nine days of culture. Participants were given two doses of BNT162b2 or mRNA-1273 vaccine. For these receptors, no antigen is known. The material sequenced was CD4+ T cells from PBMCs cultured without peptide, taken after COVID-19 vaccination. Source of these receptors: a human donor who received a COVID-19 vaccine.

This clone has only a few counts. The CDR3 region is CASSLAGSYEQYF. As DNA, the CDR3 is TGTGCCAGCAGCCTCGCAGGGTCCTACGAGCAGTACTTC. The V and J genes are TRBV5-4 and TRBJ2-7; TRBD1 might be the D (5 bases). The CDR3 length is 13 residues. The ends were cut back, 4 bases at V and 1 base at J, with 9 bases in the middle. Germline V lookup: CDR1 SGHNT, CDR2 YYREEE (reference sequence).

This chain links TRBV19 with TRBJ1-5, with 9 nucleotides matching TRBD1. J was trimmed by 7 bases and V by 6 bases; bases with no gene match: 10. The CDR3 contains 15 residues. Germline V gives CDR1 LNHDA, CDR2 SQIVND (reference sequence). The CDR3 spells CASRQGAGRGQPQHF. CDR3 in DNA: TGTGCCAGTAGACAGGGGGCTGGAAGAGGACAGCCCCAGCATTTT.

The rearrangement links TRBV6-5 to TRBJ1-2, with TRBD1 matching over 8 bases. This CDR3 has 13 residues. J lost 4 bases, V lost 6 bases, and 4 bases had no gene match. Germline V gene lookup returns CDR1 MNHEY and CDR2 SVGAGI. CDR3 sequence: CASRLGQGYGYTF. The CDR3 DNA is TGTGCCAGCAGACTAGGACAGGGCTATGGCTACACCTTC.

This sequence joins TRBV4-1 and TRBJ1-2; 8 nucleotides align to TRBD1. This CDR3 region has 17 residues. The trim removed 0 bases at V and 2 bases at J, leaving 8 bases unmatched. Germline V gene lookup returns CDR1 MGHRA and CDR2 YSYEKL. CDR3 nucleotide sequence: TGCGCCAGCAGCCAAGAGCGGCAGGGGGCGCCAAACTATGGCTACACCTTC. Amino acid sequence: CASSQERQGAPNYGYTF.

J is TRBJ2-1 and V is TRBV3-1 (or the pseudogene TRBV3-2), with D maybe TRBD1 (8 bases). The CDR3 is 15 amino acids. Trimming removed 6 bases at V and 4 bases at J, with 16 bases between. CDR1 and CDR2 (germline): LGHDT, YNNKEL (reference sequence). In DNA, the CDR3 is TGTGCCAGCAGGCCAGCGGGACAGGTGTACAATGAGCAGTTCTTC. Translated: CASRPAGQVYNEQFF.

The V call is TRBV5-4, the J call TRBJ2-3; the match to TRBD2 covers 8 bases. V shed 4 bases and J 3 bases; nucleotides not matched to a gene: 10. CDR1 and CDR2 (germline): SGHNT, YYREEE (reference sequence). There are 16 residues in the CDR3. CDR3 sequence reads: CASSPGLVIVTDTQYF. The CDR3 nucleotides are TGTGCCAGCAGCCCGGGACTAGTGATCGTGACAGATACGCAGTATTTT.

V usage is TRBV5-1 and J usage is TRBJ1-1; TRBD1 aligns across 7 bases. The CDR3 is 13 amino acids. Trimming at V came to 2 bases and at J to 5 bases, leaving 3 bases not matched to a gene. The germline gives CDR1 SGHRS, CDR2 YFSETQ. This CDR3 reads CASSFEGATEAFF. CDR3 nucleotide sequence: TGCGCCAGCAGCTTCGAGGGGGCGACTGAAGCTTTCTTT.

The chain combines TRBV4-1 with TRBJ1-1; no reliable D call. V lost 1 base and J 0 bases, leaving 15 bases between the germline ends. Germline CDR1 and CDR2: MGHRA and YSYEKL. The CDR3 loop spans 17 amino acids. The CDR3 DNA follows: TGCGCCAGCAGCCAAGGAACAGCCCTAAGGCTGAACACTGAAGCTTTCTTT. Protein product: CASSQGTALRLNTEAFF.

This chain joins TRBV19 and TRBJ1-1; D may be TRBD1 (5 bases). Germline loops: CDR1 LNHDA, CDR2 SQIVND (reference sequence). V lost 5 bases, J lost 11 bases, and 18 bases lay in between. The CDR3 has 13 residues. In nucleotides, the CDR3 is TGTGCCAGTAGTCCCGGGACCGGAGGGAATGCTTTCTTT. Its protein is CASSPGTGGNAFF.

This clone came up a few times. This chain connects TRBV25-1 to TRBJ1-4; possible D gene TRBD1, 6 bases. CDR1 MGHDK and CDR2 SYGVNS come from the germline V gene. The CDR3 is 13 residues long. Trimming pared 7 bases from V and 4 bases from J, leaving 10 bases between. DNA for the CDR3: TGTGCCAGCACCCGGGACAATAATGAAAAACTGTTTTTT. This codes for CASTRDNNEKLFF.

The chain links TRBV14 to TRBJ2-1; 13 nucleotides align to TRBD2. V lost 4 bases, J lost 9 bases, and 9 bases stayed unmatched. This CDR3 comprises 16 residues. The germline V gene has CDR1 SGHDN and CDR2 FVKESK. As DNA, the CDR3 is TGTGCCAGCAGCCCATGGACTAGCGGGAGAAACGGTGAGCAGTTCTTC. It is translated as CASSPWTSGRNGEQFF.

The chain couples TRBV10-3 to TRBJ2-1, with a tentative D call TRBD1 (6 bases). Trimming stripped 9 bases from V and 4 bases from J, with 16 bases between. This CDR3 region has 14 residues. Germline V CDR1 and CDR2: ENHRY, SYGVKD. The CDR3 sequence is CAISPGQLYNEQFF. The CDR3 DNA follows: TGTGCCATTTCTCCGGGACAACTTTACAATGAGCAGTTCTTC.

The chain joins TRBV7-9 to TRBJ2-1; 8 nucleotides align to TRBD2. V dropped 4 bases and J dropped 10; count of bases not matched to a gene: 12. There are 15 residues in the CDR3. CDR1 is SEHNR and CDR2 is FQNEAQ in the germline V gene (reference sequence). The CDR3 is CASSYETGTSTEQFF. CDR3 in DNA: TGTGCCAGCAGCTACGAGACCGGGACTAGTACCGAGCAGTTCTTC.

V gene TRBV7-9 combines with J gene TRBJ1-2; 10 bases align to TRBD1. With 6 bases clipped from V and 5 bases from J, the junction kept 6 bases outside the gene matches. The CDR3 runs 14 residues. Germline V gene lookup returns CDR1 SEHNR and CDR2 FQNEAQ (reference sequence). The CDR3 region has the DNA TGTGCCAGCAGTCCAAGACAGGGGGCTTATGGCTACACCTTC. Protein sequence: CASSPRQGAYGYTF.

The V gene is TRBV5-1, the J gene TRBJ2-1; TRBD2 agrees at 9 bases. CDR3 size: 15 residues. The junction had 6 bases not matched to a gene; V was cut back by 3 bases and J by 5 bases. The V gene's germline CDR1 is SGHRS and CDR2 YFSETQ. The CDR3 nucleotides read TGCGCCAGCAGCTCCAGACTAGCGGTAAACAATGAGCAGTTCTTC. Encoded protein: CASSSRLAVNNEQFF.

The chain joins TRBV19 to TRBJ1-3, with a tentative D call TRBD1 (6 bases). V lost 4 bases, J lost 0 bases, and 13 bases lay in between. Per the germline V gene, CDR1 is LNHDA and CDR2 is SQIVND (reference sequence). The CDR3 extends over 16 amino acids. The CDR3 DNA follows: TGTGCCAGTAGTACCGGGACATTGGTCTCTGGAAACACCATATATTTT. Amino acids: CASSTGTLVSGNTIYF.

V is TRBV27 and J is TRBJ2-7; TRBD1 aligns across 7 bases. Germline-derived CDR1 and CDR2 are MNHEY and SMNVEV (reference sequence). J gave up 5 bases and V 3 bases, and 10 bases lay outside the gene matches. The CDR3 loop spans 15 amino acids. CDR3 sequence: CASSLEQGVRDEQYF. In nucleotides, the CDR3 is TGTGCCAGCAGTTTGGAGCAGGGGGTAAGGGACGAGCAGTACTTC.

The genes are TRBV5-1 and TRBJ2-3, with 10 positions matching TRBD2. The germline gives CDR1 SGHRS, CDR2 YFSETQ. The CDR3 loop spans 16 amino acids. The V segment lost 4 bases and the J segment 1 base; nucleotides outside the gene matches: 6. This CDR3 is CASSTGGTSGTDTQYF. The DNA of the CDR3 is TGCGCCAGCAGCACCGGCGGGACTAGCGGCACAGATACGCAGTATTTT. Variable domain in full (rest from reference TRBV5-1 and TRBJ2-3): KAGVTQTPRYLIKTRGQQVTLSCSPISGHRSVSWYQQTPGQGLQFLFEYFSETQRNKGNFPGRFSGRQFSNSRSEMNVSTLELGDSALYLCASSTGGTSGTDTQYFGPGTRLTVL.

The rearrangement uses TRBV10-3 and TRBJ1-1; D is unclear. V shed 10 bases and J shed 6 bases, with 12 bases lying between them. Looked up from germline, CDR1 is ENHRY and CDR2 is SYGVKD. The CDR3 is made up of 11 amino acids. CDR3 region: CATLDYPEAFF. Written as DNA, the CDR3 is TGTGCCACCCTCGATTACCCTGAAGCTTTCTTT.

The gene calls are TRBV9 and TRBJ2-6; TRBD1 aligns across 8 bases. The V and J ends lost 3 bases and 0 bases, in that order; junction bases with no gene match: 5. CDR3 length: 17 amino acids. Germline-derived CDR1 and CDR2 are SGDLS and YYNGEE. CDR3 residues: CASSATGGFSGANVLTF. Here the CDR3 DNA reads TGTGCCAGCAGCGCAACAGGGGGATTCTCTGGGGCCAACGTCCTGACTTTC.

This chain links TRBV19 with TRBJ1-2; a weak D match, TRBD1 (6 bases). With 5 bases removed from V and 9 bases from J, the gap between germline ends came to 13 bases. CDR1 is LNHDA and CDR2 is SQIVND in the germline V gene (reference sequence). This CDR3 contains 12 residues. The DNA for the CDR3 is TGTGCCAGTAGTGCAGACAGGTATCGCTACACCTTC. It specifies CASSADRYRYTF.

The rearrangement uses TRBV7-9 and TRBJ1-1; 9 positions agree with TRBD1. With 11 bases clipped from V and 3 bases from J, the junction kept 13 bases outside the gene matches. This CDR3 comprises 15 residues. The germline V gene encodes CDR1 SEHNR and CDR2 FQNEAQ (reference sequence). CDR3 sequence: CASGPGTGIYTEAFF. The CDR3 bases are TGTGCCTCGGGCCCCGGGACAGGGATTTACACTGAAGCTTTCTTT.

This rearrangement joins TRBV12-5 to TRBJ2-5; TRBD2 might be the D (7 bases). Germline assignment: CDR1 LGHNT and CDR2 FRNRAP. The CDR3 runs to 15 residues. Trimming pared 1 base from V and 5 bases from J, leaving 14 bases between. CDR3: CASGLGRGRSETQYF. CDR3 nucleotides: TGTGCTAGTGGTTTGGGGCGGGGGCGCAGCGAGACCCAGTACTTC.

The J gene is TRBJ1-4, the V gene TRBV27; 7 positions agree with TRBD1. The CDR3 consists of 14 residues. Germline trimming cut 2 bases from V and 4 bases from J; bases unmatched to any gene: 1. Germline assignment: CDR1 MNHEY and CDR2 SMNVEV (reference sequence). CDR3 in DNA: TGTGCCAGCAGTTTAAGGGGGCGTAATGAAAAACTGTTTTTT. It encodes CASSLRGRNEKLFF. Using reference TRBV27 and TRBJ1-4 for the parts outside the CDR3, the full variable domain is EAQVTQNPRYLITVTGKKLTVTCSQNMNHEYMSWYRQDPGLGLRQIYYSMNVEVTDKGDVPEGYKVSRKEKRNFPLILESPSPNQTSLYFCASSLRGRNEKLFFGSGTQLSVL.

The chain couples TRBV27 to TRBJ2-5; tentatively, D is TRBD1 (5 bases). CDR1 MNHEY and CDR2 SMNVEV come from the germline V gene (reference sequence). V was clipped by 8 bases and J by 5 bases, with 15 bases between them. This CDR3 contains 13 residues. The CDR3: CASRLRGRETQYF. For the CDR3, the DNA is TGTGCCAGCCGACTTAGGGGCCGCGAGACCCAGTACTTC.

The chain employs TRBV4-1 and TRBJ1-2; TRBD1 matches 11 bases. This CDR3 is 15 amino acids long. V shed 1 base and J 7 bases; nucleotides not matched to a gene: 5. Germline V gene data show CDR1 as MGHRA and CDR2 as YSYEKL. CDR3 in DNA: TGCGCCAGCAGCCAAGTAAGGGACAGGGGGTCTGGCTACACCTTC. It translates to CASSQVRDRGSGYTF.

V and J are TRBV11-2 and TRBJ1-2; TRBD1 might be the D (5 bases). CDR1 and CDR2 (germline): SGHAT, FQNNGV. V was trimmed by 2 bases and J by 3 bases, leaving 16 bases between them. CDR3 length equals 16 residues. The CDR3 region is CASSLSARVGDYGYTF. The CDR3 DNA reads TGTGCCAGCAGCTTAAGCGCCAGGGTAGGCGACTATGGCTACACCTTC.

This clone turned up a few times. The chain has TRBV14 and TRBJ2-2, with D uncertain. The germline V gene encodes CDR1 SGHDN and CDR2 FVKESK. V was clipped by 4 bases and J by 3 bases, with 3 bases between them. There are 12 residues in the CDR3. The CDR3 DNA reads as TGTGCCAGCAGCCCGGACACCGGGGAGCTGTTTTTT. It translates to CASSPDTGELFF. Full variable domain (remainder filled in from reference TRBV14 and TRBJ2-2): EAGVTQFPSHSVIEKGQTVTLRCDPISGHDNLYWYRRVMGKEIKFLLHFVKESKQDESGMPNNRFLAERTGGTYSTLKVQPAELEDSGVYFCASSPDTGELFFGEGSRLTVL.

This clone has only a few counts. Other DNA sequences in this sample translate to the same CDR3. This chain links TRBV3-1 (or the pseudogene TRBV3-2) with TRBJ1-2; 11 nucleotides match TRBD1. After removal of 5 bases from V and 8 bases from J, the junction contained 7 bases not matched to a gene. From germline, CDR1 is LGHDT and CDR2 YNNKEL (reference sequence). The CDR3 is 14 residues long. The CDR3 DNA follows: TGTGCCAGCAGCGATGGACAGGGGGCAGGAGGCTACACCTTC. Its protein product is CASSDGQGAGGYTF.

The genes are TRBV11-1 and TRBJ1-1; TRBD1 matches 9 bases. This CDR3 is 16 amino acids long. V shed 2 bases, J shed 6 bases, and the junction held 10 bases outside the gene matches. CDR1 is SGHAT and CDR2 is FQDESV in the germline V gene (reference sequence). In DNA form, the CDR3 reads TGTGCCAGCAGCTTATTCACAGGGGGCACGATGTCTGAAGCTTTCTTT. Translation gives CASSLFTGGTMSEAFF.

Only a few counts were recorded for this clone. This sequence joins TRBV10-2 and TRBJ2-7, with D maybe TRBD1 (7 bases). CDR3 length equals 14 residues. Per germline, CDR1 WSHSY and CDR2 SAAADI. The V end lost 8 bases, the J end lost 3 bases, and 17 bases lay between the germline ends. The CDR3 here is CASRGTALSYEQYF. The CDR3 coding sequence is TGCGCCAGCCGCGGGACAGCTCTAAGCTACGAGCAGTACTTC.

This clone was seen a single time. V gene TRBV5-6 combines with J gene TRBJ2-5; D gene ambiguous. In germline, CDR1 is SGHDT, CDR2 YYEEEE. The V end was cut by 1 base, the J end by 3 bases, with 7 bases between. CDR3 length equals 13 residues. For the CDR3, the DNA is TGTGCCAGCAGCTTGCCTGTTGAAGAGACCCAGTACTTC. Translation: CASSLPVEETQYF.